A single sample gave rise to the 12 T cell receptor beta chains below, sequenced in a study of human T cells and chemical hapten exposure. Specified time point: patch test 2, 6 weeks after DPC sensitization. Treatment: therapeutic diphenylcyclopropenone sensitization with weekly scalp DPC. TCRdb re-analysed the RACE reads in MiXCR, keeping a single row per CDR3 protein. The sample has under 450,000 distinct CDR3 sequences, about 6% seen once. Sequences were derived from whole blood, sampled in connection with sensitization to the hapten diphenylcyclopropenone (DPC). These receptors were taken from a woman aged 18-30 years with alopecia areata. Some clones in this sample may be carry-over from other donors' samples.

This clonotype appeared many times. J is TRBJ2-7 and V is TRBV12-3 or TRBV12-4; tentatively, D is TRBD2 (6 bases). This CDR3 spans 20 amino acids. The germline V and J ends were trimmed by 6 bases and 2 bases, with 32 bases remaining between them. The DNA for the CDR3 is TGTGCCAGCAGGCTTGCTGGGGCGCGGATTGGACTACTAACTACCTACGAGCAGTACTTC. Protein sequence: CASRLAGARIGLLTTYEQYF.

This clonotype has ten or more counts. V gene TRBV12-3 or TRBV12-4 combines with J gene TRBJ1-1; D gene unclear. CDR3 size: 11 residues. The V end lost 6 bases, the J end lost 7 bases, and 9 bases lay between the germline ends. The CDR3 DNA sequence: TGTGCCAGCAGCCTTTGGGGTGAAGCTTTCTTT. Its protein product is CASSLWGEAFF.

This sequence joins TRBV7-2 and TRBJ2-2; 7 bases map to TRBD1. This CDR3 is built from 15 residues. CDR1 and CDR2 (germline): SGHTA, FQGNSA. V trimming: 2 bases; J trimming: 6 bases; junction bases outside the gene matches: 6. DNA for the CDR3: TGTGCCAGCAGCTTAAAACAGGGGCATGCCGGGGAGCTGTTTTTT. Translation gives CASSLKQGHAGELFF.

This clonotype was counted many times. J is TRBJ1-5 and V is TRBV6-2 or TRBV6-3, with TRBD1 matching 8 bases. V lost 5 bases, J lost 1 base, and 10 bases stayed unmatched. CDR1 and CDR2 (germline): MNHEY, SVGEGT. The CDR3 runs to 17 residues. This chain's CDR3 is CASSPGAGGASNQPQHF. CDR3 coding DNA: TGTGCCAGCAGTCCCGGGGCAGGGGGCGCGAGCAATCAGCCCCAGCATTTT.

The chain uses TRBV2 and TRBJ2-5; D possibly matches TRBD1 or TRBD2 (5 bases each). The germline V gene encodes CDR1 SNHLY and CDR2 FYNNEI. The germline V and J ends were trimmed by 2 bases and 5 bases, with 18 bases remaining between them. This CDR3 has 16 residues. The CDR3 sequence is CASSEKGDLAWETQYF. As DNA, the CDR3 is TGTGCCAGCAGTGAAAAAGGGGACCTAGCATGGGAGACCCAGTACTTC.

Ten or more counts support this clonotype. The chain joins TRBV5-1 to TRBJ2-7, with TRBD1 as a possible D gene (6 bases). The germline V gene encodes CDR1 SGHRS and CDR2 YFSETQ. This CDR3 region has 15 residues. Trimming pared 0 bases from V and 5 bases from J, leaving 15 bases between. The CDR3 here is CASSLATGKSHEQYF. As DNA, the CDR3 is TGCGCCAGCAGCTTGGCAACAGGGAAATCCCACGAGCAGTACTTC.

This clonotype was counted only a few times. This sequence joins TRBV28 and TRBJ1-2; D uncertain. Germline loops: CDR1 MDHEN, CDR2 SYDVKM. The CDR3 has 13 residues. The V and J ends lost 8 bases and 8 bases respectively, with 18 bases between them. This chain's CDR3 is CASSKDGGFGYTF. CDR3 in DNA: TGTGCCAGCTCAAAAGACGGAGGTTTCGGCTACACCTTC.

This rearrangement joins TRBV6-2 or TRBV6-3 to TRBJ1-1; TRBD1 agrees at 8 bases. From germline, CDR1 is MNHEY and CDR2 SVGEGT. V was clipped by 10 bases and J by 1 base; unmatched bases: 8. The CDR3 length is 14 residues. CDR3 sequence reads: CATVTGVRNTEAFF. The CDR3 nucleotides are TGTGCCACCGTGACAGGGGTACGGAACACTGAAGCTTTCTTT.

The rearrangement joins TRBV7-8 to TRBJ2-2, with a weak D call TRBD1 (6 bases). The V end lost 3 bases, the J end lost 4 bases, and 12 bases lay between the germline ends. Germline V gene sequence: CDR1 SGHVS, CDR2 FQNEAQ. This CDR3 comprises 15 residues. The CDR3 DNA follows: TGTGCCAGCAGCTTCCAGGGGTCAGCCACCGGGGAGCTGTTTTTT. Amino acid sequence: CASSFQGSATGELFF.

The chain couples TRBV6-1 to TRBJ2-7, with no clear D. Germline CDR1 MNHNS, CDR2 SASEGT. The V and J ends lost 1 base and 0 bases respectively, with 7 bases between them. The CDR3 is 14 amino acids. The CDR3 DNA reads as TGTGCCAGCAGTGAAGTAGGGTTCTCCTACGAGCAGTACTTC. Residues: CASSEVGFSYEQYF.

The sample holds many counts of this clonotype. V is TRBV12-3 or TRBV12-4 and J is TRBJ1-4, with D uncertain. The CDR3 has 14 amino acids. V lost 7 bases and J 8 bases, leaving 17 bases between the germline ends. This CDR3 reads CASTPDPRGEKLFF. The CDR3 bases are TGTGCCAGCACCCCGGACCCTCGAGGCGAAAAACTGTTTTTT.

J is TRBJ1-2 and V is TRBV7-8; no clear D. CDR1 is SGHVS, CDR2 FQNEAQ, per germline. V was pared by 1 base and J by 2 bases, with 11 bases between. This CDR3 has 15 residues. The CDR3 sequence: CASSLGRVPNYGYTF. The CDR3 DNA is TGTGCCAGCAGCTTAGGCCGCGTCCCAAACTATGGCTACACCTTC. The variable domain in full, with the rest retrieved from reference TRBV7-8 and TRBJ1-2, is GAGVSQSPRYKVAKRGQDVALRCDPISGHVSLFWYQQALGQGPEFLTYFQNEAQLDKSGLPSDRFFAERPEGSVSTLKIQRTQQEDSAVYLCASSLGRVPNYGYTFGSGTRLTVV.